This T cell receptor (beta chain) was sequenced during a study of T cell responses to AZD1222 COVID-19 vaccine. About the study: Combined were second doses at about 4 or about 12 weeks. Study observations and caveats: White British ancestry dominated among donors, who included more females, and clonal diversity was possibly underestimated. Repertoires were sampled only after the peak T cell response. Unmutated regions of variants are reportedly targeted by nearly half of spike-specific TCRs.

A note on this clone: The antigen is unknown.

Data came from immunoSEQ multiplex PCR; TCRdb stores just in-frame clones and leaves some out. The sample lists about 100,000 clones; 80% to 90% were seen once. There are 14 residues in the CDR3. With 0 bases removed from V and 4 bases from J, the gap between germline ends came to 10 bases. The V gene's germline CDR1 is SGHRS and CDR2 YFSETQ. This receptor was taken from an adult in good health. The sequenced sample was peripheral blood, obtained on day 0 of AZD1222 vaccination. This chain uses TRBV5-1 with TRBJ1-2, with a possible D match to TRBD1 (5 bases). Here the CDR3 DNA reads TGCGCCAGCAGCTTGGCGGGGGAGGGCTATGGCTACACCTTC. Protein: CASSLAGEGYGYTF. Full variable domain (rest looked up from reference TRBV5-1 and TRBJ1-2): KAGVTQTPRYLIKTRGQQVTLSCSPISGHRSVSWYQQTPGQGLQFLFEYFSETQRNKGNFPGRFSGRQFSNSRSEMNVSTLELGDSALYLCASSLAGEGYGYTFGSGTRLTVV.